The 16 T cell receptor beta chains given below trace back to one sample, sequenced in a study of cytomegalovirus exposure and HLA in healthy donors. Researchers ran the PCR with 60 Vbeta and 13 Jbeta primers. This table comes from immunoSEQ multiplex PCR, and its TCRdb copy is limited to in-frame clones, with some not included. Among more than 110,000 clones listed, roughly 80% were seen once. The specimen was PBMCs. The receptors shown here come from a man aged 18 to 30 in good health and CMV-seronegative.

This clone occurred once. The chain employs TRBV30 and TRBJ2-7; 11 positions match TRBD1. The V gene end was trimmed by 6 bases and the J gene end by 7 bases; junction bases not matched to a gene: 8. The CDR3 is 13 amino acids. The V gene's germline CDR1 is GTSNPN and CDR2 SVGIG (reference sequence). In DNA, the CDR3 is TGTGCCTGCTTGGACAGGGGGCGAAGGGAGCAGTACTTC. The encoded protein is CACLDRGRREQYF.

This clone showed up just once. The V and J genes are TRBV15 and TRBJ1-5; tentatively, D is TRBD1 (5 bases). V dropped 1 base and J dropped 4 bases, with 11 bases sitting between them. The CDR3 extends over 15 amino acids. CDR1 LNHNV and CDR2 YYDKDF come from the germline V gene (reference sequence). The CDR3 nucleotides are TGTGCCACCAGCAGAGTAGCGGAGGGGAATCAGCCCCAGCATTTT. Residues: CATSRVAEGNQPQHF.

V is TRBV7-9 and J is TRBJ2-7, with TRBD1 identical over 7 bases. The CDR3 sequence is 13 residues long. Germline values: CDR1 SEHNR, CDR2 FQNEAQ (reference sequence). After removal of 8 bases from V and 2 bases from J, the junction contained 6 bases not matched to a gene. CDR3 nucleotides: TGTGCCAGCGGCCCGGGACAGACCTACGAGCAGTACTTC. Protein product: CASGPGQTYEQYF.

CDR3 DNA: TGTGCCAGCCGGCGGGACCTAGGAGCCGAGCAGTACTTC. This sequence encodes CASRRDLGAEQYF. The J gene is TRBJ2-7, the V gene TRBV27, with D possibly being TRBD2 (6 bases). This CDR3 is built from 13 residues. Trimming removed 8 bases from V and 6 bases from J, with 17 bases in between. Germline V gives CDR1 MNHEY, CDR2 SMNVEV (reference sequence).

This clone showed up just a few times. This chain uses TRBV6-4 with TRBJ2-1, with 12 bases identical to TRBD1. Trimming cost V 5 bases and J 6 bases; bases outside gene matches: 8. Germline V CDR1 and CDR2: MRHNA, SNTAGT. There are 16 residues in the CDR3. The CDR3 sequence: CASSRNPGQGANEQFF. The CDR3 DNA is TGTGCCAGCAGTAGAAACCCGGGACAGGGGGCCAATGAGCAGTTCTTC.

J is TRBJ2-2 and V is TRBV29-1, with 9 bases aligning to TRBD1. Looked up from germline, CDR1 is SQVTM and CDR2 is ANQGSEA. V shed 7 bases, J shed 7 bases, and the junction held 7 bases outside the gene matches. The CDR3 sequence is 13 residues long. The CDR3 DNA follows: TGCAGCGGGCACAGGGGGCAAGGCGGGGAGCTGTTTTTT. It yields the protein CSGHRGQGGELFF.

On this clone itself: At the DNA level, this CDR3 is encoded by other sequences in the same sample as well. The CDR3 sequence is CASKDRGTEAFF. CDR3 coding DNA: TGTGCCAGCAAGGATCGGGGCACTGAAGCTTTCTTT. This chain connects TRBV6-6 to TRBJ1-1, with D hard to call. V shed 7 bases and J shed 4 bases, with 10 bases lying between them. Per the germline V gene, CDR1 is MNHNY and CDR2 is SVGAGI (reference sequence). This CDR3 has 12 residues.

The CDR3 DNA sequence: TGCGCCAGCAGCCATCTGGGACAGGGCGAGACCCAGTACTTC. It yields the protein CASSHLGQGETQYF. The chain joins TRBV4-1 to TRBJ2-5; 9 bases fit TRBD1. This CDR3 is 14 amino acids long. Germline V gene lookup returns CDR1 MGHRA and CDR2 YSYEKL. V shed 3 bases, J shed 5 bases, and the junction held 4 bases outside the gene matches.

This chain links TRBV18 with TRBJ1-1; weak D call: TRBD1 (5 bases). CDR1 and CDR2 from the germline V gene are KGHSH and LQKENI. Trimming removed 4 bases at V and 1 base at J, with 10 bases between. The CDR3 is 14 residues long. The CDR3 sequence is CASSQQTENTEAFF. DNA for the CDR3: TGTGCCAGCTCACAACAGACAGAGAACACTGAAGCTTTCTTT.

This sequence joins TRBV19 and TRBJ1-6; 8 bases are a match to TRBD1. The V gene's germline CDR1 is LNHDA and CDR2 SQIVND (reference sequence). V was pared by 5 bases and J by 2 bases, with 2 bases of the junction left unmatched. The CDR3 spans 15 residues. CDR3 sequence: CASSATGAYNSPLHF. The CDR3 nucleotides are TGTGCCAGTAGTGCGACAGGGGCCTATAATTCACCCCTCCACTTT.

The rearrangement joins TRBV7-2 to TRBJ2-4, with TRBD1 identical over 12 bases. The CDR3 is made up of 15 amino acids. Per the germline V gene, CDR1 is SGHTA and CDR2 is FQGNSA. The J segment lost 9 bases and the V segment lost 5 bases, leaving 8 bases of the junction unmatched. CDR3 in amino acids: CASSGQGQGARIQYF. For the CDR3, the DNA is TGTGCCAGCAGCGGCCAGGGACAGGGGGCGCGCATTCAGTACTTC. The complete variable domain, with remaining parts taken from reference TRBV7-2 and TRBJ2-4, reads GAGVSQSPSNKVTEKGKDVELRCDPISGHTALYWYRQSLGQGLEFLIYFQGNSAPDKSGLPSDRFSAERTGGSVSTLTIQRTQQEDSAVYLCASSGQGQGARIQYFGAGTRLSVL.

This clone turned up a few times. The chain combines TRBV5-6 with TRBJ1-6; TRBD1 aligns across 8 bases. The germline gives CDR1 SGHDT, CDR2 YYEEEE. The CDR3 runs 14 residues. J gave up 10 bases and V 4 bases, and 7 bases lay outside the gene matches. CDR3 sequence (DNA): TGTGCCAGCAGCCCCAGGGGGACAGGATCACCCCTCCACTTT. This sequence encodes CASSPRGTGSPLHF.

The chain is built from TRBV5-1 and TRBJ2-7; TRBD2 matches 8 bases. The CDR3 is 14 residues long. The trim removed 0 bases at V and 3 bases at J, leaving 2 bases unmatched. In germline, CDR1 is SGHRS, CDR2 YFSETQ. CDR3 DNA: TGCGCCAGCAGCTTGGCCGGGGGGGACTACGAGCAGTACTTC. It is translated as CASSLAGGDYEQYF.

This clone was counted a single time. The chain joins TRBV15 to TRBJ1-2; possibly TRBD1 for D (6 bases). Germline V gene data show CDR1 as LNHNV and CDR2 as YYDKDF (reference sequence). Trimming removed 5 bases from V and 7 bases from J, with 17 bases in between. This CDR3 region has 14 residues. The CDR3 region is CATSQRGGSPGYTF. DNA for the CDR3: TGTGCCACCAGCCAAAGGGGGGGCTCTCCTGGCTACACCTTC.

DNA of the CDR3: TGTGCCAGCGGACCGACGGGGTACAATGAGCAGTTCTTC. This translates into CASGPTGYNEQFF. This sequence joins TRBV6-1 and TRBJ2-1, with D possibly being TRBD2 (5 bases). Trimming shortened V by 8 bases and J by 4 bases, and 12 bases separated the two germline ends. Germline V gene lookup returns CDR1 MNHNS and CDR2 SASEGT. This CDR3 has 13 residues.

J is TRBJ1-1 and V is TRBV6-5; 9 positions agree with TRBD1. This CDR3 is built from 15 residues. The germline V gene encodes CDR1 MNHEY and CDR2 SVGAGI. After removal of 0 bases from V and 5 bases from J, the junction contained 4 bases not matched to a gene. CDR3: CASSYSLTGGTEAFF. The DNA for the CDR3 is TGTGCCAGCAGTTACTCCCTGACAGGGGGTACTGAAGCTTTCTTT.